These 5 T cell receptor beta chains originate from one sample sequenced in a study of shared clonotypes between healthy human individuals. This table comes from immunoSEQ multiplex PCR, and its TCRdb copy is limited to in-frame clones, with some not included. The sample lists approximately 530,000 clones, approximately 95% seen once, with under 0.065% in the top ten. Sample: naive CD4+ T cells sorted from blood. Subset given: CD45RA+ positively selected. These receptor sequences come from a young woman in good health.

The V and J genes are TRBV4-1 and TRBJ2-5; no definite D call. Judging by the DNA end, TRBJ2-7 fits better; the J call may be wrong. The germline V gene encodes CDR1 MGHRA and CDR2 YSYEKL. The CDR3 totals 15 residues. The CDR3 reads CASSSQEKASYEQYF. In DNA form, the CDR3 reads TGCGCCAGCAGCTCGCAGGAAAAAGCCTCCTACGAGCAGTACTTC.

J is TRBJ2-7 and V is TRBV2; a possible D gene is TRBD2 (5 bases). The V end lost 6 bases, the J end lost 2 bases, and 8 bases lay between the germline ends. The CDR3 covers 12 residues. CDR1 and CDR2 from the germline V gene are SNHLY and FYNNEI. DNA for the CDR3: TGTGCCAGCAGCGGACTTACCTACGAGCAGTACTTC. It yields the protein CASSGLTYEQYF.

This chain links TRBV2 with TRBJ1-5; no firm D call. This CDR3 has 15 residues. The V and J ends lost 3 bases and 7 bases respectively, with 16 bases between them. CDR1 and CDR2 from the germline V gene are SNHLY and FYNNEI. The DNA for the CDR3 is TGTGCCAGCAGTGATGTCTCTGCGGGGAACCAGCCCCAGCATTTT. Its protein product is CASSDVSAGNQPQHF.

V usage is TRBV5-1 and J usage is TRBJ1-1; no definite D call. CDR3 length equals 14 residues. Per germline, CDR1 SGHRS and CDR2 YFSETQ. The ends were cut back, 2 bases at V and 0 bases at J, with 8 bases in the middle. CDR3 region: CASSFTRVNTEAFF. CDR3 nucleotide sequence: TGCGCCAGCAGCTTTACGCGGGTGAACACTGAAGCTTTCTTT.

Worth noting for this clone: The same CDR3 is also encoded by other DNA sequences in this sample. The genes are TRBV5-1 and TRBJ2-5; D is ambiguous. The CDR3 extends over 12 amino acids. Trimming left V 0 bases short and J 5 bases short, with 5 bases between. Per germline, CDR1 SGHRS and CDR2 YFSETQ. CDR3 sequence: CASSLDRETQYF. DNA of the CDR3: TGCGCCAGCAGCTTGGATCGGGAGACCCAGTACTTC.